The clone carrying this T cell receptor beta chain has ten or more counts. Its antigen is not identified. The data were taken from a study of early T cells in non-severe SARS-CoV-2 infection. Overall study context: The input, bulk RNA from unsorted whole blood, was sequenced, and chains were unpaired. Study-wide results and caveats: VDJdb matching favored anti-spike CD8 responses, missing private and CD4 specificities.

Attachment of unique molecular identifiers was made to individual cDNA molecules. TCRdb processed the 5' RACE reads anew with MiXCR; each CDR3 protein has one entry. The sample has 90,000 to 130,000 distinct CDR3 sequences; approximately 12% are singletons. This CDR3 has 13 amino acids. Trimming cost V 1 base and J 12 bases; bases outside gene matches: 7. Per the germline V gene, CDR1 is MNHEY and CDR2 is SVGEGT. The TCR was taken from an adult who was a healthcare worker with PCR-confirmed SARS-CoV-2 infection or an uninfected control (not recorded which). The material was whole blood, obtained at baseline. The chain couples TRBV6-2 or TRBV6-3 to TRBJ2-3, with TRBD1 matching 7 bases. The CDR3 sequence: CASSYFRDSSQYF. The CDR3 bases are TGTGCCAGCAGTTACTTCCGGGACAGTTCCCAGTATTTT.